A single sample gave rise to the 7 T cell receptor beta chains below, sequenced in a study of T cells in Graves' hyperthyroidism and ophthalmopathy (dated by TCRdb to about 2019). Libraries came from multiplex PCR. Sequencing was carried out with an Illumina HiSeq 2000. The TCR beta CDR3 regions were amplified from the RNA transcripts. The first round of RT-PCR for the TCR CDR3 was performed with the HTBI primer set and the Qiagen OneStep RT-PCR kit. TCRdb redid the processing of the public reads, applying fastp at Q25 and MiXCR, and retained in-frame beta chains. Rows merge per CDR3 protein into single entries with the most common DNA and genes. Present in this sample are around 800,000 distinct CDR3 sequences, about two fifths of which were seen just once. 7.5% to 9.5% of the sample is held by the ten biggest clonotypes. The source material was blood. The receptors come from a man between 18 and 35 years old with Graves' hyperthyroidism.

The chain combines TRBV20-1 with TRBJ2-7; 7 bases are shared with TRBD1. The CDR3 runs to 14 residues. J was trimmed by 6 bases and V by 5 bases; bases with no gene match: 13. Germline V gives CDR1 DFQATT, CDR2 SNEGSKA (reference sequence). The CDR3 nucleotides read TGCAGTGCTGGACCCGACAGGGCCCGAGGCGAGCAGTACTTC. This codes for CSAGPDRARGEQYF.

As to this clonotype: One end of the junction varies from germline; a read error may be responsible. This sequence joins TRBV9 and TRBJ1-2; possible D gene TRBD1, 5 bases. The CDR3 length is 15 residues. The V gene's germline CDR1 is SGDLS and CDR2 YYNGEE. The CDR3 loop is CTSSLFGGMNYGYTF. In nucleotides, the CDR3 is TGTACCAGCAGCCTTTTCGGGGGAATGAACTATGGCTACACCTTC.

This clonotype occurred a few times. The chain combines TRBV11-2 with TRBJ2-7; the D gene is possibly TRBD2 (6 bases). The CDR3 contains 15 residues. V was pared by 1 base and J by 2 bases, with 12 bases between. Germline V gene data show CDR1 as SGHAT and CDR2 as FQNNGV. The CDR3 sequence: CASSLGAGTAYEQYF. CDR3 DNA: TGTGCCAGCAGCTTAGGGGCGGGGACCGCCTACGAGCAGTACTTC.

The chain employs TRBV7-9 and TRBJ2-2, with TRBD2 identical over 11 bases. V lost 5 bases, J lost 6 bases, and 5 bases stayed unmatched. The CDR3 is made up of 15 amino acids. Germline V lookup: CDR1 SEHNR, CDR2 FQNEAQ (reference sequence). CDR3 DNA: TGTGCCAGCAGCCAGGGGACTAGCGGACCCGGGGAGCTGTTTTTT. It yields the protein CASSQGTSGPGELFF.

The V call is TRBV9, the J call TRBJ2-5, with 7 bases that match TRBD2. J gave up 5 bases and V 6 bases, and 10 bases lay outside the gene matches. In germline, CDR1 is SGDLS, CDR2 YYNGEE. CDR3 size: 14 residues. CDR3 sequence: CASTRGGRFETQYF. The CDR3 DNA sequence: TGTGCCAGCACCCGTGGCGGGAGATTTGAGACCCAGTACTTC.

This clonotype was recorded a few times. The chain joins TRBV28 to TRBJ2-7, with 10 bases aligning to TRBD1. J lost 6 bases, V lost 10 bases, and 15 bases had no gene match. The CDR3 totals 15 residues. Germline V gene lookup returns CDR1 MDHEN and CDR2 SYDVKM. The CDR3 spells CAIAPGTGVVGEQYF. CDR3 nucleotide sequence: TGTGCCATCGCCCCCGGGACAGGGGTAGTGGGCGAGCAGTACTTC.

This clonotype was observed a few times. V and J are TRBV2 and TRBJ2-7, with 8 bases that match TRBD2. Trimming removed 6 bases from V and 5 bases from J; junction bases left unmatched: 12. Germline CDR1 is SNHLY and CDR2 is FYNNEI. The CDR3 is 15 amino acids. CDR3 sequence reads: CASRQPGLVANEQYF. CDR3 in DNA: TGTGCCAGCAGACAACCGGGACTAGTCGCTAACGAGCAGTACTTC.